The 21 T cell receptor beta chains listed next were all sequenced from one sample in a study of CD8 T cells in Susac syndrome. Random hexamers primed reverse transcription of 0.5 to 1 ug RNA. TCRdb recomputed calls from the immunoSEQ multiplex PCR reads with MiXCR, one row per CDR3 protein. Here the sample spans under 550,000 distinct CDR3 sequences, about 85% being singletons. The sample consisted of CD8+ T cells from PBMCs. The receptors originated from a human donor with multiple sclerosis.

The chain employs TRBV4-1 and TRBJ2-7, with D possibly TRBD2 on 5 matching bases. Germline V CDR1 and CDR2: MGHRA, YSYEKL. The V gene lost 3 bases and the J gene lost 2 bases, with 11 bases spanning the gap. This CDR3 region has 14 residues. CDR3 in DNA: TGCGCCAGCAGCCACGGACGGGGAGCCTACGAGCAGTACTTC. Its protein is CASSHGRGAYEQYF.

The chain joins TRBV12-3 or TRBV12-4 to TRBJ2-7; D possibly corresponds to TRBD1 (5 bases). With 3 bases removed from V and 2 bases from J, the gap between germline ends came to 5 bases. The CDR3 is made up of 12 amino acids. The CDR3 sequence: CASSLTAYEQYF. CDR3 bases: TGTGCCAGCAGTTTGACAGCCTACGAGCAGTACTTC.

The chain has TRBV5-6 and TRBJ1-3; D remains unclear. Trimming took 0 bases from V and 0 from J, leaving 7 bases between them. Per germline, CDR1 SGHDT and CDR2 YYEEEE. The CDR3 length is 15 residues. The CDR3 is CASSLDPTSGNTIYF. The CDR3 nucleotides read TGTGCCAGCAGCTTGGATCCGACCTCTGGAAACACCATATATTTT.

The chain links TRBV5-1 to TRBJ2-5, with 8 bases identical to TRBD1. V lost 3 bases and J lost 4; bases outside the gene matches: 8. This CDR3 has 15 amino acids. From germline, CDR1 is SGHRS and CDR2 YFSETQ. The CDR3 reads CASSWTGNDIETQYF. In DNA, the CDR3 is TGCGCCAGCAGCTGGACAGGGAATGATATAGAGACCCAGTACTTC.

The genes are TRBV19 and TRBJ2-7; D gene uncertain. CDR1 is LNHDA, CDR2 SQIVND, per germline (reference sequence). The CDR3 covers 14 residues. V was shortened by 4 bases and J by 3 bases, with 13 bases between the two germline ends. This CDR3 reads CASSTNQYNYEQYF. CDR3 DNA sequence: TGTGCCAGTAGTACCAACCAATACAACTACGAGCAGTACTTC.

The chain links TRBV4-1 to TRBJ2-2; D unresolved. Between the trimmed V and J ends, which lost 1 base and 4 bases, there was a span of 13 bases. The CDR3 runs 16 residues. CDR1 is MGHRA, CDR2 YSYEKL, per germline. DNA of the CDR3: TGCGCCAGCAGCCAAGCAAGCCCAGAGACCACCGGGGAGCTGTTTTTT. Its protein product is CASSQASPETTGELFF.

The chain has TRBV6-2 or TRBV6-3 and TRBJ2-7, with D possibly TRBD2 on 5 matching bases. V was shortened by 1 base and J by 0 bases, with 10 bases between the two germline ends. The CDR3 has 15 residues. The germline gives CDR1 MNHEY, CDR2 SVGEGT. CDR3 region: CASSYFKAVSYEQYF. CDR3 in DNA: TGTGCCAGCAGTTACTTCAAAGCGGTCTCCTACGAGCAGTACTTC.

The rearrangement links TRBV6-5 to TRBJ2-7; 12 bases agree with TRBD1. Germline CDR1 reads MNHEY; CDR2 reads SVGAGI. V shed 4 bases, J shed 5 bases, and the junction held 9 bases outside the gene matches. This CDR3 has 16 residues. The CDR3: CASSLWGQGAENEQYF. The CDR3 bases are TGTGCCAGCAGTTTGTGGGGACAGGGGGCGGAGAACGAGCAGTACTTC.

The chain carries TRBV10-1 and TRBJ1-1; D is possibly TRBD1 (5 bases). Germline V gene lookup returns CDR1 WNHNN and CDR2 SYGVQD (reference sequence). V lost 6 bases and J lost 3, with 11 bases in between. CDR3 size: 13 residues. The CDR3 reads CASRRQTDTEAFF. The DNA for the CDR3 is TGCGCCAGCAGAAGACAGACCGACACTGAAGCTTTCTTT.

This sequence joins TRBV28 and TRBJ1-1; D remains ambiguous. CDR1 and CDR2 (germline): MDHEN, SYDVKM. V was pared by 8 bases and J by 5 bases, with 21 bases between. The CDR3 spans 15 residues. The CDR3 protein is CASPGTRTEGTEAFF. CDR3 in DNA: TGTGCCAGCCCTGGTACGCGGACGGAGGGAACTGAAGCTTTCTTT.

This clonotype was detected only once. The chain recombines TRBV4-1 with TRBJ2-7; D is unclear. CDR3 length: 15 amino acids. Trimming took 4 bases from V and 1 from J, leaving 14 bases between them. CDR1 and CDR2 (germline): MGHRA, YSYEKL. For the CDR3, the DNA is TGCGCCAGCAGCCTGAGCGCGGACGGATCCTACGAGCAGTACTTC. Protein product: CASSLSADGSYEQYF.

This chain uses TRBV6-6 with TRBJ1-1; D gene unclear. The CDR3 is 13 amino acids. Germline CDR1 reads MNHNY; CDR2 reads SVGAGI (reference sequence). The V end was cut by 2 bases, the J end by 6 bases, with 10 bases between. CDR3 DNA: TGTGCCAGCAGTTACAGGGATTGGGCTGAAGCTTTCTTT. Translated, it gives CASSYRDWAEAFF.

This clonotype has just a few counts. The CDR3 DNA is TGCGCCAGCAGCTTGGACCGACTAGCGGGACTCGAGCAGTACTTC. Translation: CASSLDRLAGLEQYF. The chain couples TRBV5-1 to TRBJ2-7, with 11 bases lining up with TRBD2. The V gene end was trimmed by 0 bases and the J gene end by 6 bases; junction bases not matched to a gene: 5. This CDR3 has 15 residues. Per the germline V gene, CDR1 is SGHRS and CDR2 is YFSETQ.

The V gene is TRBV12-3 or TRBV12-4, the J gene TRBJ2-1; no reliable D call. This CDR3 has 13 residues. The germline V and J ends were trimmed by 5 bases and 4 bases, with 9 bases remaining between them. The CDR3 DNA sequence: TGTGCCAGCAGTCCCGTCGGGTACAATGAGCAGTTCTTC. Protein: CASSPVGYNEQFF.

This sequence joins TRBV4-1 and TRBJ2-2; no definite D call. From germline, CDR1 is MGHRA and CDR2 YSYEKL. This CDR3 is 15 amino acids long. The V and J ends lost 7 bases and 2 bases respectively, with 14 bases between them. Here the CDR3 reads CASTPFPTNTGELFF. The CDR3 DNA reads TGCGCCAGCACCCCCTTCCCCACCAACACCGGGGAGCTGTTTTTT.

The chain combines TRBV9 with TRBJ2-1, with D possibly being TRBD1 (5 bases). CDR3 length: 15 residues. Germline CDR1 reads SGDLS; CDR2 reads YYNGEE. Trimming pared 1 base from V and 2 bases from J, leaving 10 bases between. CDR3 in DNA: TGTGCCAGCAGCGTATACCAGGGCGCCTACAATGAGCAGTTCTTC. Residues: CASSVYQGAYNEQFF. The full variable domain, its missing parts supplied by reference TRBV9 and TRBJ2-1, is DSGVTQTPKHLITATGQRVTLRCSPRSGDLSVYWYQQSLDQGLQFLIQYYNGEERAKGNILERFSAQQFPDLHSELNLSSLELGDSALYFCASSVYQGAYNEQFFGPGTRLTVL.

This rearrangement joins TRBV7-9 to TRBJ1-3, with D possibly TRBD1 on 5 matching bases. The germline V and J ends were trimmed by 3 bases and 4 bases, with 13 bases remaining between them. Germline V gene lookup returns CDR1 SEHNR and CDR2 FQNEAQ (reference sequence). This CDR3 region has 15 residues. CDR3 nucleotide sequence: TGTGCCAGCAGCTTTCGTCCGGGGGGAGGAAACACCATATATTTT. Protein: CASSFRPGGGNTIYF. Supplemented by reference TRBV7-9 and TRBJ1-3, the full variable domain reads DTGVSQNPRHKITKRGQNVTFRCDPISEHNRLYWYRQTLGQGPEFLTYFQNEAQLEKSRLLSDRFSAERPKGSFSTLEIQRTEQGDSAMYLCASSFRPGGGNTIYFGEGSWLTVV.

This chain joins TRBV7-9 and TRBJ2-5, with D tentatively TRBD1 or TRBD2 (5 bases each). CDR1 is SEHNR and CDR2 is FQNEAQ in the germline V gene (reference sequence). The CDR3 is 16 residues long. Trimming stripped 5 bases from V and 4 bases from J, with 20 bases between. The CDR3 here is CASSAPMGDPRETQYF. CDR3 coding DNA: TGTGCCAGCAGCGCGCCGATGGGGGACCCCCGAGAGACCCAGTACTTC.

The CDR3 DNA reads TGCGCCAGCAGCTTGCTAGGGGCCGCCGACTCTGGGGCCAACGTCCTGACTTTC. It encodes CASSLLGAADSGANVLTF. The chain uses TRBV5-1 and TRBJ2-6, with D maybe TRBD1 (5 bases). The CDR3 loop spans 18 amino acids. Trimming removed 1 base from V and 0 bases from J, with 14 bases in between. Germline assignment: CDR1 SGHRS and CDR2 YFSETQ.

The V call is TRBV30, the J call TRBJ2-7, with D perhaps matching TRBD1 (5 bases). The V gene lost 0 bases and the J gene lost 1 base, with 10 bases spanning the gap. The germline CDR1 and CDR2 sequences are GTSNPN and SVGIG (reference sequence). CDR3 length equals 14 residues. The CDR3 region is CAWSVSGISYEQYF. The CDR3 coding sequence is TGTGCCTGGAGTGTGTCAGGGATATCCTACGAGCAGTACTTC. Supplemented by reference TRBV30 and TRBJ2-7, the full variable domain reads SQTIHQWPATLVQPVGSPLSLECTVEGTSNPNLYWYRQAAGRGLQLLFYSVGIGQISSEVPQNLSASRPQDRQFILSSKKLLLSDSGFYLCAWSVSGISYEQYFGPGTRLTVT.

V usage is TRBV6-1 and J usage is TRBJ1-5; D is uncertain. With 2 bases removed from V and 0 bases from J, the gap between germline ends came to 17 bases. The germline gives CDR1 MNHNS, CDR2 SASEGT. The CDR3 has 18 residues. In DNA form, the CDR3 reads TGTGCCAGCAGTGAAAACGATGTTTCCTTCTATAGCAATCAGCCCCAGCATTTT. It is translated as CASSENDVSFYSNQPQHF.